The 18 T cell receptor beta chains presented below share a single source sample, sequenced in a study of response to subunit inactivated influenza vaccine. TCRdb analysed the RT-PCR reads with MiXCR anew, one entry per CDR3 protein. The table includes 200,000 to 300,000 distinct CDR3 sequences, 10% to 15% detected once. The specimen comprised non-naive T cells sorted from PBMCs, sampled roughly 15 days before vaccination. These receptors all stem from a man between 45 and 60 years old who received an inactivated influenza vaccine.

This clonotype came up many times. The chain carries TRBV4-2 and TRBJ2-7; 16 bases match TRBD2. There are 16 residues in the CDR3. Trimming cost V 4 bases and J 3 bases; bases outside gene matches: 3. Germline-derived CDR1 and CDR2 are LGHNA and YNFKEQ. The CDR3 here is CASSPGTSGGGYEQYF. The CDR3 DNA reads as TGTGCCAGCAGCCCTGGGACTAGCGGGGGGGGCTACGAGCAGTACTTC.

In its sample, this clonotype was seen a few times. V gene TRBV7-9 combines with J gene TRBJ2-7; 11 positions match TRBD1. The germline gives CDR1 SEHNR, CDR2 FQNEAQ (reference sequence). The CDR3 extends over 16 amino acids. V shed 3 bases, J shed 4 bases, and the junction held 8 bases outside the gene matches. CDR3: CASSFGTGTGGYEQYF. The CDR3 bases are TGTGCCAGCAGCTTTGGAACCGGGACAGGGGGGTACGAGCAGTACTTC.

This clonotype was counted between two and nine times. The chain is built from TRBV7-8 and TRBJ1-4, with D perhaps matching TRBD1 (6 bases). V was clipped by 4 bases and J by 8 bases, with 11 bases between them. The length of the CDR3 is 13 residues. CDR1 and CDR2 from the germline V gene are SGHVS and FQNEAQ. The CDR3 region has the DNA TGTGCCAGCAGCTACAACAGGGAGGAAAAACTGTTTTTT. This encodes CASSYNREEKLFF.

This clonotype was detected ten times or more. This chain links TRBV20-1 with TRBJ1-3, with a possible D match to TRBD1 (5 bases). Deletions cut 6 bases from V and 2 bases from J, with 14 bases between. CDR1 is DFQATT, CDR2 SNEGSKA, per germline (reference sequence). This CDR3 is 14 amino acids long. In DNA, the CDR3 is TGCAGTGCGCCTTCCGGGACGGCTGGAAACACCATATATTTT. This encodes CSAPSGTAGNTIYF.

This clonotype was picked up many times. The rearrangement uses TRBV3-1 and TRBJ2-5; maybe TRBD1 (5 bases). The CDR3 has 14 amino acids. Germline CDR1 LGHDT, CDR2 YNNKEL (reference sequence). The V gene lost 3 bases and the J gene lost 4 bases, with 12 bases spanning the gap. The CDR3 nucleotides are TGTGCCAGCAGCCACCAGGGCAGAGGAGAGACCCAGTACTTC. It yields the protein CASSHQGRGETQYF.

The chain has TRBV13 and TRBJ2-1, with 9 nucleotides matching TRBD2. This CDR3 spans 17 amino acids. In germline, CDR1 is PRHDT, CDR2 FYEKMQ (reference sequence). V lost 4 bases to trimming and J lost 7 bases; unmatched junction nucleotides: 14. CDR3: CASSSPMLRGGRNEQFF. The CDR3 nucleotides read TGTGCCAGCAGCTCCCCTATGTTGCGGGGGGGCAGGAATGAGCAGTTCTTC.

Concerning this clonotype itself: This could be a read error, since a much larger clone is one nucleotide away. The gene calls are TRBV6-2 or TRBV6-3 and TRBJ2-2, with unresolved D. This CDR3 spans 14 amino acids. The V and J ends lost 8 bases and 4 bases respectively, with 14 bases between them. Germline CDR1 is MNHEY and CDR2 is SVGEGT. The CDR3 loop reads CASAAIKSTGELFF. The CDR3 DNA reads TGTGCCAGCGCAGCAATTAAGTCCACCGGGGAGCTGTTTTTT.

This chain uses TRBV30 with TRBJ2-2, with TRBD1 matching 7 bases. The CDR3 is made up of 16 amino acids. Germline assignment: CDR1 GTSNPN and CDR2 SVGIG (reference sequence). Losses at the gene ends were 3 bases for V and 7 bases for J; bases not matched to a gene: 14. The CDR3 sequence is CAWRLLRRTGVGELFF. The CDR3 coding sequence is TGTGCCTGGAGACTACTCCGTAGGACAGGCGTCGGGGAGCTGTTTTTT.

This clonotype was seen a handful of times. This chain joins TRBV20-1 and TRBJ2-4; D gene ambiguous. The CDR3 length is 13 residues. The V end was cut by 4 bases, the J end by 8 bases, with 15 bases between. The germline CDR1 and CDR2 sequences are DFQATT and SNEGSKA (reference sequence). In DNA form, the CDR3 reads TGCAGTGCTAAAACCCCTGGGTTCGACATTCAGTACTTC. Protein sequence: CSAKTPGFDIQYF.

This chain joins TRBV12-3 or TRBV12-4 and TRBJ1-4; D not resolved. The ends were cut back, 3 bases at V and 4 bases at J, with 12 bases in the middle. CDR3 length: 15 amino acids. In nucleotides, the CDR3 is TGTGCCAGCAGTTTGCTCGGTGATGGTAATGAAAAACTGTTTTTT. Translated, it gives CASSLLGDGNEKLFF.

A remark on this clonotype: It may be a read error: a sequence one base away is much more abundant. This chain links TRBV20-1 with TRBJ2-1; 11 bases line up with TRBD2. The CDR3 runs 15 residues. CDR1 DFQATT and CDR2 SNEGSKA come from the germline V gene (reference sequence). The CDR3 reads CTARKLAGAANEQFF. The CDR3 DNA reads as TGCACTGCTCGAAAACTAGCGGGGGCCGCCAATGAGCAGTTCTTC.

This clonotype was picked up a small number of times. This chain connects TRBV6-2 or TRBV6-3 to TRBJ1-5; D gene unclear. The germline V gene encodes CDR1 MNHEY and CDR2 SVGEGT. Trimming removed 5 bases from V and 8 bases from J, with 10 bases in between. The CDR3 loop spans 12 amino acids. For the CDR3, the DNA is TGTGCCAGCAGTCCCCCAACGGAGCCCCAGCATTTT. Translated, it gives CASSPPTEPQHF.

The chain has TRBV20-1 and TRBJ2-1, with D perhaps TRBD1 or TRBD2 (5 bases each). Between the trimmed V and J ends, which lost 5 bases and 10 bases, there was a span of 21 bases. This CDR3 spans 14 amino acids. CDR1 is DFQATT and CDR2 is SNEGSKA in the germline V gene (reference sequence). For the CDR3, the DNA is TGCAGTGCTCAGGCCGGGGACCAAGCGTTGGAGCAGTTCTTC. Its translation: CSAQAGDQALEQFF.

This clonotype was found many times. The J gene is TRBJ1-6, the V gene TRBV9; D possibly corresponds to TRBD1 (5 bases). V lost 3 bases and J 12 bases, leaving 10 bases between the germline ends. CDR1 and CDR2 (germline): SGDLS, YYNGEE. The CDR3 contains 12 residues. DNA of the CDR3: TGTGCCAGCAGCGCAGGGAGAAAACCCCTCCACTTT. Its protein is CASSAGRKPLHF.

This clonotype was detected a few times. The rearrangement links TRBV7-8 to TRBJ2-1, with TRBD1 matching over 8 bases. Looked up from germline, CDR1 is SGHVS and CDR2 is FQNEAQ. Germline trimming cut 2 bases from V and 6 bases from J; bases unmatched to any gene: 6. The CDR3 loop spans 15 amino acids. The CDR3 sequence: CASSLSFRGRNEQFF. DNA for the CDR3: TGTGCCAGCAGCTTATCTTTCAGGGGGCGCAATGAGCAGTTCTTC.

The J gene is TRBJ2-3, the V gene TRBV7-9, with TRBD2 identical over 8 bases. CDR3 length: 16 amino acids. Unmatched junction bases numbered 9, after V lost 3 bases and J lost 4 bases. Germline V gene data show CDR1 as SEHNR and CDR2 as FQNEAQ (reference sequence). This CDR3 is CASSFNRGGRSDTQYF. CDR3 sequence (DNA): TGTGCCAGCAGCTTTAACCGGGGGGGCAGGTCAGATACGCAGTATTTT.

Concerning this clonotype: At one of its ends the junction is not consistent with the germline gene, which may arise from a read error. The chain uses TRBV20-1 and TRBJ2-1, with 8 bases identical to TRBD2. This CDR3 comprises 12 residues. Germline-derived CDR1 and CDR2 are DFQATT and SNEGSKA (reference sequence). In nucleotides, the CDR3 is TGCAGTTCTAGCGGGCTTGGGGATGAGCAGTTCTTC. Translation: CSSSGLGDEQFF.

This clonotype appeared a few times. The V gene is TRBV20-1, the J gene TRBJ2-1; possibly TRBD2 for D (6 bases). There are 16 residues in the CDR3. Germline V gene data show CDR1 as DFQATT and CDR2 as SNEGSKA (reference sequence). V gave up 2 bases and J gave up 2 bases, with 16 bases separating them. This CDR3 is CSARSYGSLTYNEQFF. The CDR3 DNA reads as TGCAGTGCTAGAAGTTACGGGAGCCTTACCTACAATGAGCAGTTCTTC.